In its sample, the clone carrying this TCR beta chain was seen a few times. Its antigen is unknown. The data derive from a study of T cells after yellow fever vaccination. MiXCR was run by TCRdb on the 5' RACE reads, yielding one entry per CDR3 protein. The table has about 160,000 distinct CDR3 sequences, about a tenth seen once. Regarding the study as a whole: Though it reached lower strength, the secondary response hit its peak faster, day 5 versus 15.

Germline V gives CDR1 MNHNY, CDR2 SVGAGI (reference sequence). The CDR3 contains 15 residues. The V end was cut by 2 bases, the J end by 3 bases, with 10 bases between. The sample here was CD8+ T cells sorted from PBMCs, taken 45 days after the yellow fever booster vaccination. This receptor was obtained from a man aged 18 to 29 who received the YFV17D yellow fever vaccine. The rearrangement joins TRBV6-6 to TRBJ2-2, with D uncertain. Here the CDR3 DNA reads TGTGCCAGCAGTTACAGGAGACCTGACACCGGGGAGCTGTTTTTT. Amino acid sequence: CASSYRRPDTGELFF.